Each of the 4 T cell receptor beta chains below was sequenced from the same sample in a study of early T cells in non-severe SARS-CoV-2 infection. TCRdb reprocessed the 5' RACE reads with MiXCR, giving one entry per CDR3 protein. The table records approximately 66,000 distinct CDR3 sequences, 12% of them present only once. Here the sequenced sample was whole blood, taken at baseline. These receptors came from an adult who was a healthcare worker with PCR-confirmed SARS-CoV-2 infection or an uninfected control (not recorded which). The donor label of this sample is uncertain.

This clonotype was recorded only once. CDR3 DNA sequence: TGCAGTGCGTCGGGGGGCCGAGGGAACACTGAAGCTTTCTTT. It codes for CSASGGRGNTEAFF. This chain links TRBV20-1 with TRBJ1-1; a weak D match, TRBD1 (6 bases). CDR1 DFQATT and CDR2 SNEGSKA come from the germline V gene (reference sequence). The CDR3 sequence is 14 residues long. V was clipped by 6 bases and J by 1 base, with 15 bases between them.

The V call is TRBV2, the J call TRBJ2-2; the match to TRBD2 covers 7 bases. This CDR3 spans 15 amino acids. The J segment lost 2 bases and the V segment lost 5 bases, leaving 5 bases of the junction unmatched. From germline, CDR1 is SNHLY and CDR2 FYNNEI. The CDR3 here is CASSPGTTNTGELFF. The CDR3 DNA reads as TGTGCCAGCAGTCCCGGGACTACCAACACCGGGGAGCTGTTTTTT.

Only a few counts were recorded for this clonotype. The chain couples TRBV5-6 to TRBJ2-5, with no clear D. V was cut by 0 bases and J by 3 bases, with 9 bases left in between. There are 14 residues in the CDR3. The germline V gene encodes CDR1 SGHDT and CDR2 YYEEEE. CDR3 protein: CASSLGRIKETQYF. The CDR3 DNA sequence: TGTGCCAGCAGCTTGGGGCGGATTAAAGAGACCCAGTACTTC.

There are a few counts of this clonotype. J is TRBJ1-2 and V is TRBV5-1; TRBD1 is a possible D gene (6 bases). The CDR3 length is 13 residues. CDR1 and CDR2 from the germline V gene are SGHRS and YFSETQ. V was cut by 0 bases and J by 7 bases, with 10 bases left in between. The CDR3 coding sequence is TGCGCCAGCAGCTTGGACAGGGATCGTGGCTACACCTTC. Residues: CASSLDRDRGYTF.